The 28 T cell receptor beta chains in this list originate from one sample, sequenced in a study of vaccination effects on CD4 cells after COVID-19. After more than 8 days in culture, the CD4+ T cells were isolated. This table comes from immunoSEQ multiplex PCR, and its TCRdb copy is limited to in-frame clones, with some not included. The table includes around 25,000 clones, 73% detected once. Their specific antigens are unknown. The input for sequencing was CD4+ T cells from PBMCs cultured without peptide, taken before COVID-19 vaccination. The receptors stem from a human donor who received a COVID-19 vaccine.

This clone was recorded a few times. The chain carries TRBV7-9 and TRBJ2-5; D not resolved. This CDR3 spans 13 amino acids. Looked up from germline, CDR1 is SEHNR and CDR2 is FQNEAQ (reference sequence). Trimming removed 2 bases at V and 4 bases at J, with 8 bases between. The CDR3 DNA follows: TGTGCCAGCAGCTTACTGGGCCCAGAGACCCAGTACTTC. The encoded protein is CASSLLGPETQYF.

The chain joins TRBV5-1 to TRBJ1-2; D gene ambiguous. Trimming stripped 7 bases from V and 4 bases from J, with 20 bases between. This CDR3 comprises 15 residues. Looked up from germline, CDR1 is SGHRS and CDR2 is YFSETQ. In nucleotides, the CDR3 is TGCGCCAGCTTTTCCGACCCTACAGTATTCTATGGCTACACCTTC. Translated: CASFSDPTVFYGYTF.

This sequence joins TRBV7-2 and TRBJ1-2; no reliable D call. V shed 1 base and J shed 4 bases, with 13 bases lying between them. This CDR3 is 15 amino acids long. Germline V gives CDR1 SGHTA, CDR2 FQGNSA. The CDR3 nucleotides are TGTGCCAGCAGCTTAGATATGACGAAGGTCTATGGCTACACCTTC. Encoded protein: CASSLDMTKVYGYTF.

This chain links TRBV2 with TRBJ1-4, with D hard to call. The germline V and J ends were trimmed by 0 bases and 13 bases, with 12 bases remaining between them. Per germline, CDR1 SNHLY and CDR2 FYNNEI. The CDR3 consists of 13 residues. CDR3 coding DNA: TGTGCCAGCAGTGAAGCTGGGGTCTGGCCACTGTTTTTT. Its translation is CASSEAGVWPLFF.

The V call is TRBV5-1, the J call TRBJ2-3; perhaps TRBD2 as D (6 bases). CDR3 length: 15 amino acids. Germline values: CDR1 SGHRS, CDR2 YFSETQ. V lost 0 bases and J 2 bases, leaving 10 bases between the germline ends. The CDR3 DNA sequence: TGCGCCAGCAGCTTGGGGGACTCAGCCACAGATACGCAGTATTTT. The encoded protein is CASSLGDSATDTQYF.

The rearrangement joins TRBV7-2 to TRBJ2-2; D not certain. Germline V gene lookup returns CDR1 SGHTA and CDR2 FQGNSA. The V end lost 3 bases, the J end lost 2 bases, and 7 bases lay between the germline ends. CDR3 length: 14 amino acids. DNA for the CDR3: TGTGCCAGCAGCTTTGCCCCTAACACCGGGGAGCTGTTTTTT. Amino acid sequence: CASSFAPNTGELFF.

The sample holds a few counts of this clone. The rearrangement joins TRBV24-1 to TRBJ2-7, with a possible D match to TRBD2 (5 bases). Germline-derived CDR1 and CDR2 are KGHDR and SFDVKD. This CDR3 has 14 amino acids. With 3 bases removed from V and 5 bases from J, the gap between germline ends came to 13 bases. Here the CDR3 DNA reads TGTGCCACCAGTGATGAGAGGGTAGGGAACGAGCAGTACTTC. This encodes CATSDERVGNEQYF.

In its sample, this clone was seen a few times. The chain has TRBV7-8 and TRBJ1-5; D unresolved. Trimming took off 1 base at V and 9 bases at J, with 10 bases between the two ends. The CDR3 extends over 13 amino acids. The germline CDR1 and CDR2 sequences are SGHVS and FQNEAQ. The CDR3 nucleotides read TGTGCCAGCAGCTTAGATAGGGAGCGGCCCCAGCATTTT. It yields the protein CASSLDRERPQHF.

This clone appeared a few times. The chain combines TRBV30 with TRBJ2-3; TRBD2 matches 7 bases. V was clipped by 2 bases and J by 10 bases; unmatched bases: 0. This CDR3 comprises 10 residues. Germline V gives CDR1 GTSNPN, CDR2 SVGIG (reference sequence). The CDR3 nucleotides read TGTGCCTGGAGTAGCGGGGCGCAGTATTTT. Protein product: CAWSSGAQYF.

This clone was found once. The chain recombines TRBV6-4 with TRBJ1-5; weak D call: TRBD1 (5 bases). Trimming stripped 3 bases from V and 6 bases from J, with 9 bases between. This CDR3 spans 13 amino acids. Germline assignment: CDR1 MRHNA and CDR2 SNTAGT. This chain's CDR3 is CASSEGASQPQHF. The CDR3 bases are TGTGCCAGCAGTGAAGGGGCCAGTCAGCCCCAGCATTTT.

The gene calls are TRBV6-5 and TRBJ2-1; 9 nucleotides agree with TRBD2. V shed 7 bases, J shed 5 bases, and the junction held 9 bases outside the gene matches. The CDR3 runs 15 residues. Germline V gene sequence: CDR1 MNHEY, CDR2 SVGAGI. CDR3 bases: TGTGCCAGCACCCTAGGGACTAGCTCTAACAATGAGCAGTTCTTC. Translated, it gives CASTLGTSSNNEQFF.

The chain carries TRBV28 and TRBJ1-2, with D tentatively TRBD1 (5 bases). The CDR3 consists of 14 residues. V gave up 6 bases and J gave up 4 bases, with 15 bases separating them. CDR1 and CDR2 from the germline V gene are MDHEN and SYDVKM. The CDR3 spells CASSGGWGGYGYTF. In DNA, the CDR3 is TGTGCCAGCAGCGGAGGTTGGGGGGGCTATGGCTACACCTTC.

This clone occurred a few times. The CDR3 loop is CASSRSEVNEQFF. CDR3 coding DNA: TGTGCCAGCAGCCGTTCCGAGGTCAATGAGCAGTTCTTC. This rearrangement joins TRBV3-1 (or the pseudogene TRBV3-2) to TRBJ2-1; D not certain. The CDR3 spans 13 residues. Germline loops: CDR1 LGHDT, CDR2 YNNKEL (reference sequence). Trimming removed 4 bases at V and 6 bases at J, with 10 bases between.

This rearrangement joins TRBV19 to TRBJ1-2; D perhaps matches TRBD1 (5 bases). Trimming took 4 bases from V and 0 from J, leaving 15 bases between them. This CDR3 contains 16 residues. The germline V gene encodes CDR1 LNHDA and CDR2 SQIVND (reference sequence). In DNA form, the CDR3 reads TGTGCCAGTAGTAAGGGGCCTCGGGAAGCTAACTATGGCTACACCTTC. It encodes CASSKGPREANYGYTF.

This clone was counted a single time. The CDR3 DNA sequence: TGTGCCAGCAGCCCCCCCGGACAGAACTATGGCTACACCTTC. Its protein product is CASSPPGQNYGYTF. This chain links TRBV7-9 with TRBJ1-2; tentatively, D is TRBD1 (6 bases). This CDR3 region has 14 residues. The V gene's germline CDR1 is SEHNR and CDR2 FQNEAQ (reference sequence). V was pared by 5 bases and J by 2 bases, with 12 bases between.

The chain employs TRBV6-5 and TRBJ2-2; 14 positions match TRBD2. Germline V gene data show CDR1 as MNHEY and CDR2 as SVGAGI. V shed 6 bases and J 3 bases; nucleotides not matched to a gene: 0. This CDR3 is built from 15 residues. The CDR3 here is CASRGLAGDTGELFF. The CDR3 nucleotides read TGTGCCAGCAGGGGACTAGCGGGAGACACCGGGGAGCTGTTTTTT.

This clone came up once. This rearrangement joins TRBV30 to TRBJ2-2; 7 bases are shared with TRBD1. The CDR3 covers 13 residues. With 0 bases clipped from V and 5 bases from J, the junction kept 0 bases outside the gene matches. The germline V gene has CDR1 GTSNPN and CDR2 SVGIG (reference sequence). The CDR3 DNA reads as TGTGCCTGGAGTGTACAGGGGACCGGGGAGCTGTTTTTT. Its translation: CAWSVQGTGELFF.

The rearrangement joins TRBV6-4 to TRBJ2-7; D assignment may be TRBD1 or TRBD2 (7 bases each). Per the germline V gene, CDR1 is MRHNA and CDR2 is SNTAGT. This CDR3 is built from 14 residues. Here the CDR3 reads CSREGTGDDYEQYF. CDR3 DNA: TGTTCTAGGGAGGGAACAGGGGACGATTACGAGCAGTACTTC.

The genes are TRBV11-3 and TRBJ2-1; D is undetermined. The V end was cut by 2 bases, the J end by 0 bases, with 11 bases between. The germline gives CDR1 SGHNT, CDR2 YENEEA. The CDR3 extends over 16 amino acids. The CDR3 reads CASSLNPTSSYNEQFF. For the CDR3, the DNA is TGTGCCAGCAGCTTAAATCCGACGAGCTCCTACAATGAGCAGTTCTTC.

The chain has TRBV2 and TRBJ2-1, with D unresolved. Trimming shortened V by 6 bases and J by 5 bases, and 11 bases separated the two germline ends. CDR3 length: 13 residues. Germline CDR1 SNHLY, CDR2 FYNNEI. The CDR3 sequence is CASRMDVNNEQFF. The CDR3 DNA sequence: TGTGCCAGCAGAATGGACGTAAACAATGAGCAGTTCTTC. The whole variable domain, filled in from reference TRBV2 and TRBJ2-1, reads EPEVTQTPSHQVTQMGQEVILRCVPISNHLYFYWYRQILGQKVEFLVSFYNNEISEKSEIFDDQFSVERPDGSNFTLKIRSTKLEDSAMYFCASRMDVNNEQFFGPGTRLTVL.

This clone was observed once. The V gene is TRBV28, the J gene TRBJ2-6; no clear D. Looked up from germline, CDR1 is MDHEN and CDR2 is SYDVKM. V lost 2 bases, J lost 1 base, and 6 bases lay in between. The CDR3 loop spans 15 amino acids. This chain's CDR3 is CASSLIGSGANVLTF. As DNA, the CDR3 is TGTGCCAGCAGTTTAATCGGTTCTGGGGCCAACGTCCTGACTTTC.

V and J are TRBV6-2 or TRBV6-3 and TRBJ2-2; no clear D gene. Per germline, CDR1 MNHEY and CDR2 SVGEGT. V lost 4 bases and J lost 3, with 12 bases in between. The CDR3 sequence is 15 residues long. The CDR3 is CASSSNRLHTGELFF. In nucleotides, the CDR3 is TGTGCCAGCAGTTCCAACCGGTTGCACACCGGGGAGCTGTTTTTT.

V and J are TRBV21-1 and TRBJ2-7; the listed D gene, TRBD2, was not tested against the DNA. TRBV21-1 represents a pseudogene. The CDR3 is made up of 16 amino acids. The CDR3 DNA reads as TGTGCCAGCACCACTCCGCTGGGGGGGGAGGACTACGAGCAGTACTTC. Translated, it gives CASTTPLGGEDYEQYF.

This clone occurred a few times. The CDR3 nucleotides read TGTGCCTGGAGACCTAGGGGACTCCAGAACACTGAAGCTTTCTTT. Protein sequence: CAWRPRGLQNTEAFF. The chain uses TRBV30 and TRBJ1-1; possible D gene TRBD1, 5 bases. The V end lost 3 bases, the J end lost 1 base, and 15 bases lay between the germline ends. The V gene's germline CDR1 is GTSNPN and CDR2 SVGIG (reference sequence). The CDR3 is 15 residues long.

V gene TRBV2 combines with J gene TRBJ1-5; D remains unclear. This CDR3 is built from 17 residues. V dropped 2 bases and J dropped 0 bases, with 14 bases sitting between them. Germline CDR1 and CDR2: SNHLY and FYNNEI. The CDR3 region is CASSESTRVFSNQPQHF. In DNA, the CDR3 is TGTGCCAGCAGTGAATCAACCCGGGTCTTTAGCAATCAGCCCCAGCATTTT. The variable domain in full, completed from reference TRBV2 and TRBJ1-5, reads EPEVTQTPSHQVTQMGQEVILRCVPISNHLYFYWYRQILGQKVEFLVSFYNNEISEKSEIFDDQFSVERPDGSNFTLKIRSTKLEDSAMYFCASSESTRVFSNQPQHFGDGTRLSIL.

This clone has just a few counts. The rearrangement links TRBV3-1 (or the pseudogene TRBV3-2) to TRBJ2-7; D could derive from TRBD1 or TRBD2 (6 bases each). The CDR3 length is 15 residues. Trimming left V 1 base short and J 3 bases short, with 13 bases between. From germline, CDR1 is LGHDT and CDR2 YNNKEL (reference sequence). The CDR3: CASSQAGGGRYEQYF. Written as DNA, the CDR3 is TGTGCCAGCAGCCAAGCAGGTGGGGGGCGCTACGAGCAGTACTTC.

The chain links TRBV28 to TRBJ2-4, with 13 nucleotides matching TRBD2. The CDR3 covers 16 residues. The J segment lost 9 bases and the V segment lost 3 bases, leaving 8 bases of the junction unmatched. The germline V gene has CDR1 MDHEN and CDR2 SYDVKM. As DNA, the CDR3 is TGTGCCAGCAGTTTTGGAGGACTAGCGGGAGCGAGCATTCAGTACTTC. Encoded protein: CASSFGGLAGASIQYF.

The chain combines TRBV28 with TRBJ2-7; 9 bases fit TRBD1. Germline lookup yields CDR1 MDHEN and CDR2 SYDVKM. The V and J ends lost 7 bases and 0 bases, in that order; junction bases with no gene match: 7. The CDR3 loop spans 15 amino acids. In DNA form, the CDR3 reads TGTGCCAGCATCCAACCGGGACAGGGCTCCTACGAGCAGTACTTC. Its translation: CASIQPGQGSYEQYF. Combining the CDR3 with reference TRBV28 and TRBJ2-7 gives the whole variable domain DVKVTQSSRYLVKRTGEKVFLECVQDMDHENMFWYRQDPGLGLRLIYFSYDVKMKEKGDIPEGYSVSREKKERFSLILESASTNQTSMYLCASIQPGQGSYEQYFGPGTRLTVT.